A selection of T cell receptor beta chains follows, all from one sample in a study of regulatory T cells in long-lasting Graves disease. From the multiplex PCR reads, TCRdb called clonotypes with MiXCR, one entry per CDR3 protein. The table includes some 400,000 distinct CDR3 sequences, around 14% detected once. The data also belong to a second study, concerning T cells in Graves' hyperthyroidism and ophthalmopathy.

The sequencing here drew on peripheral blood mononuclear cells (PBMCs), taken at new diagnosis, from a patient treated with antithyroid drugs. The receptors were gathered from a woman in her thirties with Graves disease. Each CDR3 is given with its conserved first and last residue. The D gene is left open where the match is weak. The size entry is marked missing in some rows and otherwise reads once, few, many or a size class.

d_call,v_call,clone_size,j_call,cdr3_nt,cdr3_aa
-,TRBV5-1,many,TRBJ1-1,TGCGCCAGCAGCTTTACTGGGGCTGAAGCTTTCTTT,CASSFTGAEAFF
-,TRBV4-1,once,TRBJ2-5,TGCGTCAGCAGCCAAGTGGGAGGGGGGTCCCAAGAGACCCAGTACTTC,CVSSQVGGGSQETQYF
TRBD2,TRBV9,few,TRBJ2-2,TGTGCCAGCAGCGCGACTAGCGGGAGACTGTCTGATACCACCGGGGAGCTGTTTTTT,CASSATSGRLSDTTGELFF
TRBD1,TRBV5-1,many,TRBJ1-5,TGCGCCAGCCACGACAGGGAATTCAATAGCAATCAGCCCCAGCATTTT,CASHDREFNSNQPQHF
-,TRBV7-6,-,TRBJ1-1,TGTGCCAGCAGCCCATTAAACGGGGGAGCTGAAGCTTTCTTT,CASSPLNGGAEAFF
TRBD1,TRBV3-1,many,TRBJ1-1,TGTGCCAGCAGCCAAGAGCAGGGGGCGGATATGAACACTGAAGCTTTCTTT,CASSQEQGADMNTEAFF
-,TRBV19,-,TRBJ1-1,TGTGCCAGCACCGATCAATTGAACACTGAAGCTTTCTTT,CASTDQLNTEAFF
-,TRBV12-3/TRBV12-4,many,TRBJ2-7,TGTGCCAGCAGTTTTCCCGGGACGGTCTACGAGCAGTACTTC,CASSFPGTVYEQYF
-,TRBV20-1,many,TRBJ2-7,TGCAGTGCTAGGGGGTCACAGAACTACGAGCAGTACTTC,CSARGSQNYEQYF
-,TRBV3-1,many,TRBJ2-3,TGTGCCAGCAGCCTACTCAGCGCTAGCACAGATACGCAGTATTTT,CASSLLSASTDTQYF
TRBD2,TRBV2,many,TRBJ2-3,TGTGCCAGCAGTGACCCTAGCGGGAGGAGCACAGATACGCAGTATTTT,CASSDPSGRSTDTQYF
TRBD2,TRBV3-1,-,TRBJ2-7,TGTGCCAGCAGCCAAGACGAACGTCGGCTAGCGGCTACCTACGAGCAGTACTTC,CASSQDERRLAATYEQYF
-,TRBV28,-,TRBJ1-3,TGTGCCAGCTCGAGGGGGACCATATATTTT,CASSRGTIYF
TRBD1,TRBV6-1,-,TRBJ2-5,TGTGCCGGAAAGGGACAGCAAGAGACCCAGTACTTC,CAGKGQQETQYF
-,TRBV19,few,TRBJ2-3,TGTGCCAGTAGTTTGGGAATAGATACGCAGTATTTT,CASSLGIDTQYF
TRBD2,TRBV12-3/TRBV12-4,many,TRBJ2-1,TGTGCCAGCAGGGGGGACTCGACACAGCGGGGCAATGAGCAGTTCTTC,CASRGDSTQRGNEQFF
TRBD1,TRBV6-1,many,TRBJ1-2,TGTGCCAGCAGAAGACAGGGAGCAATCGGTGGCTACACCTTC,CASRRQGAIGGYTF
-,TRBV19,-,TRBJ1-6,TGTGCCAGTAGTATTGCGGGACAATATTCACCCCTCCACTTT,CASSIAGQYSPLHF
TRBD2,TRBV20-1,many,TRBJ2-3,TGCAGTGCCTCACTAGCGGATAGCACAGATACGCAGTATTTT,CSASLADSTDTQYF
-,TRBV15,few,TRBJ2-5,TGTGCCACCAGCAGCAGGGTGGGGGAGACCCAGTACTTC,CATSSRVGETQYF
TRBD2,TRBV18,many,TRBJ2-1,TGTGCCAGCCGACCGCAGGGGCTAGCGGGAGTTGAGCAGTTCTTC,CASRPQGLAGVEQFF
-,TRBV12-3/TRBV12-4,many,TRBJ1-1,TGTGCCAGCATAGCAGGGTTGAACACTGAAGCTTTCTTT,CASIAGLNTEAFF
TRBD1,TRBV12-3/TRBV12-4,many,TRBJ2-6,TGTGCCAGCAACGCCCCCCCGGGGACAGGGGGCGCATATGGGGCCAACGTCCTGACTTTC,CASNAPPGTGGAYGANVLTF
TRBD1,TRBV30,many,TRBJ2-7,TGTCAGACAGGGGCGGACTACGAGCAGTACTTC,CQTGADYEQYF
-,TRBV18,-,TRBJ2-5,TGTACCAGCTCACTGGAAGAGACCCAGTACTTC,CTSSLEETQYF
-,TRBV25-1,many,TRBJ1-1,TGTGCCAGCAGTGAATGGGGCAGGGTAGCAGTTGCTGAAGCTTTCTTT,CASSEWGRVAVAEAFF
-,TRBV12-3/TRBV12-4,many,TRBJ1-5,TGTGCCAGCGGGTTTGGGGGCAATCAGCCCCAGCATTTT,CASGFGGNQPQHF
TRBD2,TRBV28,many,TRBJ2-3,TGTGCCAGCAGCTCCCCCAGCGGGAGGGTGTGGGGCACAGATACGCAGTATTTT,CASSSPSGRVWGTDTQYF
-,TRBV27,-,TRBJ2-3,TGTGCCAGCCGTCCCTATCGGGCAGCTACTAGCACAGATACGCAGTATTTT,CASRPYRAATSTDTQYF
-,TRBV14,many,TRBJ2-1,TGTGCCAGCAGCCAAGAGAAGGGCCCATACAATGAGCAGTTCTTC,CASSQEKGPYNEQFF
-,TRBV19,many,TRBJ1-5,TGTGCCAGTAGTAGGGCGGCAAGCAATCAGCCCCAGCATTTT,CASSRAASNQPQHF
TRBD2,TRBV5-1,-,TRBJ2-5,TGCGCCAGCAGCCCGGCGGGGGTAGGGAAATCAGAGACCCAGTACTTC,CASSPAGVGKSETQYF
-,TRBV30,many,TRBJ2-5,TGTGCCTGGTCCTCGAATCGGGAGACCCAGTACTTC,CAWSSNRETQYF
-,TRBV6-5,-,TRBJ1-5,TGTGCCAGCAGTTCAGAAGGTAGCAATCAGCCCCAGCATTTT,CASSSEGSNQPQHF
-,TRBV20-1,many,TRBJ2-2,TGCAGTGCTAGAGGGTCCCATTCTCGCGAGGGGGGGGCAACCCTCACCGGGGAGCTGTTTTTT,CSARGSHSREGGATLTGELFF
-,TRBV10-3,-,TRBJ2-7,TGTGCCATCAGTGAGCTCCGGGACGGCTACGAGCAGTACTTC,CAISELRDGYEQYF
TRBD2,TRBV30,-,TRBJ2-1,TGTGCCTGGAGTGTGGGACTAGTAATCGATGAGCGGTTCTTC,CAWSVGLVIDERFF